This TCR beta chain was recorded in a study of prognosis after radiotherapy for stage I lung cancer. Study background: Patient ages ran from about 50 to 84, with a median of approximately 69 years, and the group had about 13 men and 5 to 7 women.

Germline loops: CDR1 DFQATT, CDR2 SNEGSKA (reference sequence). This CDR3 is built from 15 residues. V dropped 5 bases and J dropped 2; count of bases not matched to a gene: 9. Study-wide results and limits: When patients developed distant metastases, their Shannon entropy after stereotactic body radiation therapy was lower.

Each of two time points yielded about 6.3 milliliters of peripheral venous blood. Template was genomic DNA; TCR beta CDR3 amplified in two multiplex PCR rounds. Primers (each specific to one TRBV or TRBJ gene) were used in first-round PCR. TCRdb re-derived calls from the multiplex PCR reads in MiXCR, one entry per CDR3 protein. The table records around 26,000 distinct CDR3 sequences, 25% to 35% of them present only once. This clonotype was seen many times. Its antigen is not identified. The rearrangement links TRBV20-1 to TRBJ2-1; TRBD2 matches 7 bases. The origin of this receptor is a donor at least 50 years old with non-small cell lung cancer. Sequenced here: PBMCs, sampled before or after stereotactic body radiation therapy (not recorded which). The CDR3 coding sequence is TGCAGTGCTGGGGGAGGGGTAGCGGCCTACAATGAGCAGTTCTTC. Protein sequence: CSAGGGVAAYNEQFF.